Below are 7 T cell receptor beta chains sequenced from a single sample in a study of blood T cells in healthy people across ages. A second PCR, run for roughly 6 to 11 cycles, used a sample-barcoded 5' primer plus a J-beta primer mix. TCRdb passed the 5' RACE reads through MiXCR, listing each CDR3 protein once. This sample has roughly 1,800,000 distinct CDR3 sequences; 49% occur once, and the top ten carry around 2.1%. Sequencing input: blood. These receptors all come from a woman aged 40 to 50 in good health.

V gene TRBV5-1 combines with J gene TRBJ2-6; unclear D gene. Germline-derived CDR1 and CDR2 are SGHRS and YFSETQ. V lost 4 bases and J lost 1, with 9 bases in between. The CDR3 length is 15 residues. CDR3 in DNA: TGCGCCAGCAGCGGCGGTTTGTCTGGGGCCAACGTCCTGACTTTC. Protein product: CASSGGLSGANVLTF.

In regard to this clonotype: This may come from a read error, since a much larger clone is one base off. The V gene is TRBV29-1, the J gene TRBJ2-7; possibly TRBD1 for D (5 bases). This CDR3 is built from 12 residues. CDR1 is SQVTM, CDR2 ANQGSEA, per germline. The V gene lost 6 bases and the J gene lost 2 bases, with 11 bases spanning the gap. The CDR3 DNA reads as TGCAGCGTGAACGAAGGGGCCTACGAGCAGTACTTC. It translates to CSVNEGAYEQYF.

This clonotype was seen only a few times. CDR3 in DNA: TGTGCCAGCAGGAATCCCGTCGGGGGCTACAATGAGCAGTTCTTC. Residues: CASRNPVGGYNEQFF. The chain carries TRBV6-2 or TRBV6-3 and TRBJ2-1, with D perhaps matching TRBD2 (6 bases). The V gene's germline CDR1 is MNHEY and CDR2 SVGEGT. CDR3 size: 15 residues. V was pared by 6 bases and J by 3 bases, with 15 bases between.

V gene TRBV20-1 combines with J gene TRBJ2-5; no firm D call. CDR3 size: 12 residues. CDR1 and CDR2 (germline): DFQATT, SNEGSKA (reference sequence). V was trimmed by 3 bases and J by 0 bases, leaving 5 bases between them. The CDR3 region is CSASYYQETQYF. The CDR3, as DNA: TGCAGTGCTAGCTACTACCAAGAGACCCAGTACTTC.

This chain uses TRBV7-2 with TRBJ2-2; 10 bases agree with TRBD2. V dropped 11 bases and J dropped 8; count of bases not matched to a gene: 14. The CDR3 length is 15 residues. Germline V lookup: CDR1 SGHTA, CDR2 FQGNSA. For the CDR3, the DNA is TGTGCCTTCGCCCAGCGGGGGGGAGGCATGGGGGAGCTGTTTTTT. Residues: CAFAQRGGGMGELFF.

The CDR3 region has the DNA TGTGCCAGCAGCTTAGCTAGACAGGGCTGGTCACCCCTCCACTTT. Amino acid sequence: CASSLARQGWSPLHF. This chain joins TRBV7-8 and TRBJ1-6; 7 positions agree with TRBD1. V lost 0 bases and J lost 10; bases outside the gene matches: 6. The germline V gene has CDR1 SGHVS and CDR2 FQNEAQ. This CDR3 region has 15 residues.

Notes on this clonotype: The junction and the germline gene differ at one end; a read error may be behind it. J is TRBJ1-5 and V is TRBV20-1, with no clear D. The CDR3 loop spans 13 amino acids. Germline CDR1 DFQATT, CDR2 SNEGSKA (reference sequence). CDR3 residues: CRASLSSNQPQHF. CDR3 in DNA: TGCAGGGCTAGTCTAAGTAGCAATCAGCCCCAGCATTTT.